The clone carrying this T cell receptor (beta chain) was counted many times. Its target is not known. TCRdb re-called the RT-PCR reads through MiXCR, storing one row per CDR3 protein. Of hundreds of thousands of distinct CDR3 sequences detected, about 18% appear once; the ten largest clones hold 9.5% to 13%. This specimen comes from a study of response to subunit inactivated influenza vaccine. Study-level points and caveats: Few new T cells, the authors suggested, are recruited by each seasonal influenza vaccination.

CDR3 length equals 14 residues. V shed 3 bases and J shed 8 bases, with 14 bases lying between them. The gene calls are TRBV12-3 or TRBV12-4 and TRBJ2-1; D is possibly TRBD1 (6 bases). This clonotype originated in a man over 45 who received an inactivated influenza vaccine. The sequenced sample was PBMCs from blood, obtained more than 4 days after vaccination. The DNA of the CDR3 is TGTGCCAGCAGTTTTAGTGGGGGCCGGGATGAGCAGTTCTTC. It encodes CASSFSGGRDEQFF.